This T cell receptor (beta chain) is from a study of blood T cell repertoires in COVID-19. Germline V lookup: CDR1 SGHRS, CDR2 YFSETQ. Trimming at V came to 6 bases and at J to 5 bases, leaving 8 bases not matched to a gene. This CDR3 has 15 residues. Only in-frame clones appear in the TCRdb table, and some are missing; sequencing was by immunoSEQ multiplex PCR. The top ten clones hold 17% of a sample with over 150,000 clones, 78% of them seen once. The source is a woman aged 45-60 years who had recovered from COVID-19. Sequences were obtained from PBMCs or T cells enriched from blood (not recorded which). This rearrangement joins TRBV5-1 to TRBJ2-3; 11 bases match TRBD2. The CDR3 DNA is TGCGCCAGCACCGTAACAGGACTAGCGGGAGATACGCAGTATTTT. Residues: CASTVTGLAGDTQYF.